Reported below is one TCR beta chain. The record originates from a study of blood T cell repertoires in COVID-19. Study-level background: In each case, the material was cDNA or gDNA derived from T cells, B-cell-depleted T cells, or PBMCs.

TCRdb's copy holds only in-frame clones and misses some; the assay was immunoSEQ multiplex PCR. The table has 120,000 or so clones, roughly 83% seen once. The CDR3 totals 14 residues. J lost 3 bases, V lost 4 bases, and 3 bases had no gene match. In germline, CDR1 is SGHKS, CDR2 YYEKEE (reference sequence). The clonotype was recovered from a man aged 35 to 55 with active or convalescent COVID-19. Sequencing input: peripheral blood. The rearrangement links TRBV5-5 to TRBJ2-7, with 11 bases identical to TRBD1. The DNA for the CDR3 is TGTGCCAGCAGCCTGGGACAGGGGGACTACGAGCAGTACTTC. It encodes CASSLGQGDYEQYF.